This record concerns one TCR beta chain sequence. The assay was immunoSEQ multiplex PCR, and TCRdb's table has in-frame clones only and misses some. This table has about 120,000 clones, around 89% appearing once. The data stem from a study of control samples from healthy donors and cancer patients. CDR1 and CDR2 from the germline V gene are SNHLY and FYNNEI. CDR3 length equals 15 residues. V was pared by 5 bases and J by 7 bases, with 20 bases between. Sequencing used PBMCs. The TCR was taken from a woman aged 45-60 years with colorectal cancer. The gene calls are TRBV2 and TRBJ2-5; TRBD2 is a possible D gene (7 bases). The CDR3 here is CASSPPRGGPGTQYF. CDR3 bases: TGTGCCAGCAGTCCCCCTAGGGGGGGGCCAGGGACCCAGTACTTC.